A single sample gave rise to the 14 T cell receptor beta chains below, sequenced in a study of regulatory T cells in long-lasting Graves disease. Time point defined: newly diagnosed GD, antithyroid drugs for less than 3 months. Researchers made the TCR library from RNA that was extracted from PBMCs. Construction of TCR beta libraries relied on iRepertoire HTBI primers and on Arm-PCR targeting CDR3 regions. TCRdb redid the calling of the multiplex PCR reads with MiXCR, one entry per CDR3 protein. The table records more than 400,000 distinct CDR3 sequences, about a sixth of them present only once. The same data also contributed to another study, on T cells in Graves' hyperthyroidism and ophthalmopathy.

This specimen consisted of peripheral blood mononuclear cells (PBMCs), obtained at new diagnosis, from a patient treated with antithyroid drugs. The receptors come from a woman aged 25 to 39 with Graves disease.

This clonotype occurred many times. The chain recombines TRBV28 with TRBJ2-7, with unresolved D. Germline V gene data show CDR1 as MDHEN and CDR2 as SYDVKM. CDR3 length: 13 amino acids. V was pared by 7 bases and J by 5 bases, with 15 bases between. This CDR3 reads CASTITPSHEQYF. CDR3 in DNA: TGTGCCAGCACCATCACCCCCAGCCACGAGCAGTACTTC.

This clonotype was seen a few times. This chain links TRBV20-1 with TRBJ2-2; 8 nucleotides match TRBD2. The CDR3 runs to 20 residues. Unmatched junction bases numbered 20, after V lost 0 bases and J lost 5 bases. CDR1 is DFQATT and CDR2 is SNEGSKA in the germline V gene (reference sequence). This CDR3 reads CSARDPSGGAGASITGELFF. DNA for the CDR3: TGCAGTGCTAGAGACCCTTCTGGAGGAGCGGGAGCCTCGATTACCGGGGAGCTGTTTTTT.

This clonotype was seen ten or more times. This chain's CDR3 is CASTRTGKNTEAFF. Written as DNA, the CDR3 is TGTGCCAGCACTAGGACAGGAAAGAACACTGAAGCTTTCTTT. V usage is TRBV2 and J usage is TRBJ1-1; 7 nucleotides line up with TRBD1. Germline V gene data show CDR1 as SNHLY and CDR2 as FYNNEI. This CDR3 has 14 residues. V shed 7 bases and J 1 base; nucleotides not matched to a gene: 6.

The chain links TRBV28 to TRBJ2-3; TRBD2 agrees at 11 bases. Germline CDR1 is MDHEN and CDR2 is SYDVKM. V trimming: 8 bases; J trimming: 2 bases; junction bases outside the gene matches: 12. The CDR3 loop spans 17 amino acids. The CDR3 loop is CASAVSGTSGTTDTQYF. CDR3 sequence (DNA): TGTGCCAGCGCCGTATCCGGGACTAGCGGAACCACAGATACGCAGTATTTT.

This clonotype was found many times. DNA for the CDR3: TGTGCCAGCAGTGAGGCTTGGGCCGGGGAGCTGTTTTTT. It specifies CASSEAWAGELFF. The chain employs TRBV2 and TRBJ2-2; D remains unclear. Germline values: CDR1 SNHLY, CDR2 FYNNEI. The CDR3 spans 13 residues. V was pared by 3 bases and J by 6 bases, with 8 bases between.

This chain uses TRBV24-1 with TRBJ2-3, with 8 bases identical to TRBD2. The CDR3 length is 17 residues. Germline V gene lookup returns CDR1 KGHDR and CDR2 SFDVKD. The V and J ends lost 3 bases and 4 bases, in that order; junction bases with no gene match: 11. The chain's CDR3 is CATSDARLARSPDTQYF. In DNA, the CDR3 is TGTGCCACCAGTGATGCAAGACTAGCGAGAAGCCCAGATACGCAGTATTTT.

This clonotype has a handful of counts. V gene TRBV15 combines with J gene TRBJ1-2; D is perhaps TRBD1 (6 bases). Germline V CDR1 and CDR2: LNHNV, YYDKDF (reference sequence). The CDR3 length is 13 residues. Trimming stripped 6 bases from V and 3 bases from J, with 11 bases between. The CDR3 nucleotides read TGTGCCACCAGACAAACAGGGTACTATGGCTACACCTTC. It is translated as CATRQTGYYGYTF.

Ten or more counts support this clonotype. V and J are TRBV3-1 and TRBJ1-3; 11 bases match TRBD1. The germline V gene encodes CDR1 LGHDT and CDR2 YNNKEL (reference sequence). There are 16 residues in the CDR3. Unmatched junction bases numbered 2, after V lost 0 bases and J lost 4 bases. CDR3 sequence: CASSQERTGGGNTIYF. CDR3 in DNA: TGTGCCAGCAGCCAAGAACGGACAGGGGGCGGAAACACCATATATTTT.

This chain joins TRBV11-3 and TRBJ2-1, with 14 positions matching TRBD2. Germline CDR1 reads SGHNT; CDR2 reads YENEEA. The CDR3 sequence is 17 residues long. The V segment lost 2 bases and the J segment 7 bases; nucleotides outside the gene matches: 7. CDR3 DNA sequence: TGTGCCAGCAGCTTATCCGGGACTAGCGGGAGTCGGAATGAGCAGTTCTTC. Amino acid sequence: CASSLSGTSGSRNEQFF.

This clonotype was counted many times. The chain combines TRBV10-3 with TRBJ1-1; D perhaps matches TRBD1 (5 bases). V lost 5 bases, J lost 4 bases, and 14 bases lay in between. This CDR3 contains 14 residues. Germline CDR1 ENHRY, CDR2 SYGVKD. The DNA for the CDR3 is TGTGCCATCAGTATACAGGTGGGCGGCACTGAAGCTTTCTTT. Amino acid sequence: CAISIQVGGTEAFF.

Only a few counts were recorded for this clonotype. The gene calls are TRBV5-1 and TRBJ1-6; perhaps TRBD1 as D (6 bases). Germline V lookup: CDR1 SGHRS, CDR2 YFSETQ. The CDR3 spans 16 residues. V was shortened by 4 bases and J by 9 bases, with 20 bases between the two germline ends. Here the CDR3 DNA reads TGCGCCAGCAGCCCCTCCAGGACAGTTGGTACTTCACCCCTCCACTTT. It yields the protein CASSPSRTVGTSPLHF.

CDR3 DNA: TGTGCCAGCAGCCCAACCACCCCTTTCTCTGGGGCCAACGTCCTGACTTTC. Amino acids: CASSPTTPFSGANVLTF. J is TRBJ2-6 and V is TRBV24-1; no clear D. Germline lookup yields CDR1 KGHDR and CDR2 SFDVKD. The CDR3 length is 17 residues. Trimming took 11 bases from V and 0 from J, leaving 19 bases between them.

This clonotype was observed a handful of times. V usage is TRBV3-1 and J usage is TRBJ2-1; D remains ambiguous. CDR3 length: 14 residues. V lost 2 bases, J lost 9 bases, and 14 bases lay in between. Germline CDR1 and CDR2: LGHDT and YNNKEL (reference sequence). CDR3: CASSQPRAAREQFF. The CDR3 bases are TGTGCCAGCAGCCAACCCCGTGCTGCGCGTGAGCAGTTCTTC.

This clonotype has a count of ten or more. The V gene is TRBV7-9, the J gene TRBJ1-5; D gene uncertain. The CDR3 covers 13 residues. CDR1 and CDR2 (germline): SEHNR, FQNEAQ (reference sequence). V dropped 1 base and J dropped 3 bases, with 4 bases sitting between them. The CDR3 is CASSLGFNQPQHF. The CDR3 DNA sequence: TGTGCCAGCAGCTTAGGTTTCAATCAGCCCCAGCATTTT.